This T cell receptor beta chain stems from a study of cytomegalovirus exposure and HLA in healthy donors. Study results and caveats: Specific recognition of CMV antigens was confirmed in vitro for a few chains (all CMV-associated). The dataset shows that most TCR sequences were rare, while some public TCRs occurred in many donors. According to the study, roughly 180 TCR beta chains were cytomegalovirus-associated.

This CDR3 is 14 amino acids long. Germline assignment: CDR1 KGHSH and CDR2 LQKENI. Trimming cost V 0 bases and J 7 bases, with 10 bases left between them. The donors formed part of the approximately 120-subject validation cohort, distinct from the 666-subject first cohort. This table comes from immunoSEQ multiplex PCR, and its TCRdb copy is limited to in-frame clones, with some not included. In the table there are more than 85,000 clones, 88% of which are singletons. Only one count was recorded for this clone. The antigen remains undetermined. Sequenced sample: PBMCs. The chain joins TRBV18 to TRBJ2-1; D possibly corresponds to TRBD2 (5 bases). The sequence came from a woman under 30 in good health and CMV-seronegative. The CDR3 loop is CASSPPRDGNEQFF. The CDR3 nucleotides are TGTGCCAGCTCACCACCGAGGGATGGGAATGAGCAGTTCTTC. Complete variable domain (other parts from reference TRBV18 and TRBJ2-1): NAGVMQNPRHLVRRRGQEARLRCSPMKGHSHVYWYRQLPEEGLKFMVYLQKENIIDESGMPKERFSAEFPKEGPSILRIQQVVRGDSAAYFCASSPPRDGNEQFFGPGTRLTVL.